The clone carrying this T cell receptor (beta chain) was recorded a few times. This record comes from a study of CDR3 diversity in severe acne. TCRdb re-called the PCR reads through MiXCR, storing one row per CDR3 protein. The sample has fewer than 90,000 distinct CDR3 sequences; roughly 49% are singletons. This TCR was recovered from a male donor with severe acne vulgaris. The sample consisted of blood.

CDR3 sequence: CSASLAGGPYNEQFF. The CDR3 nucleotides read TGCAGTGCTAGCTTAGCGGGAGGGCCCTACAATGAGCAGTTCTTC. The chain couples TRBV20-1 to TRBJ2-1, with 11 positions matching TRBD2. The ends lost 3 bases at V and 2 bases at J; junction bases unmatched: 3. Per germline, CDR1 DFQATT and CDR2 SNEGSKA (reference sequence). This CDR3 has 15 residues.